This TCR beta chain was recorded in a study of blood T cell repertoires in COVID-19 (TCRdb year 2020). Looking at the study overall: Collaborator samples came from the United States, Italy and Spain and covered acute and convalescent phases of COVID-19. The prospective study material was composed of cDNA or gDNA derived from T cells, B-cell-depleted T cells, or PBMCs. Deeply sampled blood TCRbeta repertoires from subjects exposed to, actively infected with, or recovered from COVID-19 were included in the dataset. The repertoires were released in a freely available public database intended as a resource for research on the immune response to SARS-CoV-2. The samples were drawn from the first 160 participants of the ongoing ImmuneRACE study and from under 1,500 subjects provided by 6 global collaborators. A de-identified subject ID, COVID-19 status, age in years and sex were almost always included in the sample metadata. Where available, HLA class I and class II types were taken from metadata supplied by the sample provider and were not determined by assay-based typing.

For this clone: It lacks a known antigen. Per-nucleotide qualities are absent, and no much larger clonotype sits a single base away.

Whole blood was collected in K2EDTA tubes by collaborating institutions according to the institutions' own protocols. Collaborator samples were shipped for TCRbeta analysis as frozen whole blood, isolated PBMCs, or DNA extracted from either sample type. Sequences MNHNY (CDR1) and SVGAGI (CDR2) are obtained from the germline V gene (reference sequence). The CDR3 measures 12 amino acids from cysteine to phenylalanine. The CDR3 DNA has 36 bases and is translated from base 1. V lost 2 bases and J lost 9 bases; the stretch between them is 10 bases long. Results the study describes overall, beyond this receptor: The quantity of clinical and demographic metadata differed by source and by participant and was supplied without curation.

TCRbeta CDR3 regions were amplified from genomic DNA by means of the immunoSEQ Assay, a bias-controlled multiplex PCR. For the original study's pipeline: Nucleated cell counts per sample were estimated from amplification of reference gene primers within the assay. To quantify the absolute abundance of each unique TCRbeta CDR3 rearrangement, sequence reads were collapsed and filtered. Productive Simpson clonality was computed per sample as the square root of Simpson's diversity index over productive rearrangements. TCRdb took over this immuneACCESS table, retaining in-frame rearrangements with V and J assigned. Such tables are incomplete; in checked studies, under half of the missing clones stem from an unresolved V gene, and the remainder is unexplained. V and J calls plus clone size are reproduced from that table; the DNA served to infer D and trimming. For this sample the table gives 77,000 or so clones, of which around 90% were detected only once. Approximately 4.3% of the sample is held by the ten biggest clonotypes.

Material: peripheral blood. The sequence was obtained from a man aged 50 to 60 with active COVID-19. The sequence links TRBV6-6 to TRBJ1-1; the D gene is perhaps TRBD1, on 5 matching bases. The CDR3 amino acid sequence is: CASSYPDSKAFF. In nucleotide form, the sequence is TGTGCCAGCAGTTACCCCGACAGTAAAGCTTTCTTT.